Below are 27 T cell receptor beta chains sequenced from a single sample in a study of spatial heterogeneity in lung cancer. TCRdb processed the 5' RACE reads anew with MiXCR; each CDR3 protein has one entry. The repertoire holds some 29,000 distinct CDR3 sequences, with approximately 8.4% as singletons. The time point: sample taken at primary tumor resection. The authors sequenced whole RNA from tumor, nontumor lung or frozen PBMC without sorting. Sequencing was performed on PBMCs, taken at surgery. The receptors come from a female donor with early-stage non-small cell lung cancer.

This clonotype was seen ten or more times. The CDR3 spells CASRVQENTEAFF. The CDR3 bases are TGTGCCAGCAGAGTACAGGAGAACACTGAAGCTTTCTTT. V and J are TRBV5-4 and TRBJ1-1, with D perhaps TRBD1 (5 bases). Trimming took off 5 bases at V and 1 base at J, with 9 bases between the two ends. Germline CDR1 and CDR2: SGHNT and YYREEE (reference sequence). CDR3 length equals 13 residues.

This chain joins TRBV7-8 and TRBJ2-7; 7 bases are a match to TRBD2. Germline V CDR1 and CDR2: SGHVS, FQNEAQ. Trimming at V came to 7 bases and at J to 5 bases, leaving 11 bases not matched to a gene. The CDR3 is made up of 14 amino acids. CDR3 loop: CASTRRGEGNEQYF. Written as DNA, the CDR3 is TGTGCCAGCACCCGACGGGGGGAGGGCAACGAGCAGTACTTC. The variable domain in full, completed from reference TRBV7-8 and TRBJ2-7, reads GAGVSQSPRYKVAKRGQDVALRCDPISGHVSLFWYQQALGQGPEFLTYFQNEAQLDKSGLPSDRFFAERPEGSVSTLKIQRTQQEDSAVYLCASTRRGEGNEQYFGPGTRLTVT.

This sequence joins TRBV24-1 and TRBJ2-4; 8 nucleotides match TRBD1. CDR1 and CDR2 (germline): KGHDR, SFDVKD. V lost 5 bases to trimming and J lost 6 bases; unmatched junction nucleotides: 5. The CDR3 loop spans 14 amino acids. CDR3 in DNA: TGTGCCACCAGTGGCGCAGGGGGCGCAAACATTCAGTACTTC. Its translation: CATSGAGGANIQYF.

This clonotype was picked up many times. V usage is TRBV9 and J usage is TRBJ1-3; D not certain. This CDR3 has 12 amino acids. The ends were cut back, 0 bases at V and 2 bases at J, with 0 bases in the middle. The germline V gene encodes CDR1 SGDLS and CDR2 YYNGEE. CDR3 sequence (DNA): TGTGCCAGCAGCGTAGCTGGAAACACCATATATTTT. Residues: CASSVAGNTIYF.

This clonotype came up many times. The J gene is TRBJ2-2, the V gene TRBV11-3; perhaps TRBD1 as D (6 bases). The CDR3 runs 17 residues. Germline V gene lookup returns CDR1 SGHNT and CDR2 YENEEA. The V end lost 4 bases, the J end lost 1 base, and 16 bases lay between the germline ends. The DNA for the CDR3 is TGTGCCAGCAGCTCGAATCGGGACAACAAGAACACCGGGGAGCTGTTTTTT. This gives the protein CASSSNRDNKNTGELFF.

This clonotype came up a few times. The rearrangement links TRBV6-2 or TRBV6-3 to TRBJ2-1; the D gene is possibly TRBD1 (6 bases). This CDR3 has 14 residues. From germline, CDR1 is MNHEY and CDR2 SVGEGT. Trimming removed 2 bases at V and 14 bases at J, with 19 bases between. The CDR3 spells CASSYMWQRDTKFF. In DNA form, the CDR3 reads TGTGCCAGCAGTTACATGTGGCAACGGGACACAAAGTTCTTC.

This clonotype was counted between two and nine times. The chain is built from TRBV7-9 and TRBJ2-1, with D perhaps matching TRBD1 (6 bases). V dropped 6 bases and J dropped 9 bases, with 12 bases sitting between them. Germline V gene data show CDR1 as SEHNR and CDR2 as FQNEAQ (reference sequence). CDR3 size: 12 residues. CDR3 sequence: CASSFIGGEQFF. CDR3 nucleotide sequence: TGTGCCAGCAGTTTCATAGGGGGTGAGCAGTTCTTC. Filled out from reference TRBV7-9 and TRBJ2-1, the complete variable domain reads DTGVSQNPRHKITKRGQNVTFRCDPISEHNRLYWYRQTLGQGPEFLTYFQNEAQLEKSRLLSDRFSAERPKGSFSTLEIQRTEQGDSAMYLCASSFIGGEQFFGPGTRLTVL.

This clonotype has only a few counts. DNA for the CDR3: TGTGCCAGTAGCAGACAGGAAAATCAGCCCCAGCATTTT. Protein: CASSRQENQPQHF. The rearrangement uses TRBV19 and TRBJ1-5; D might be TRBD1 (6 bases). Germline V lookup: CDR1 LNHDA, CDR2 SQIVND (reference sequence). This CDR3 contains 13 residues. The V and J ends lost 6 bases and 4 bases respectively, with 10 bases between them.

This clonotype has ten or more counts. The V gene is TRBV11-2, the J gene TRBJ2-1, with a possible D match to TRBD1 (5 bases). CDR1 and CDR2 (germline): SGHAT, FQNNGV. V was clipped by 0 bases and J by 7 bases, with 10 bases between them. The CDR3 has 14 amino acids. The CDR3, as DNA: TGTGCCAGCAGCTTAGATTTCAGGGCGAATGAGCAGTTCTTC. Its protein is CASSLDFRANEQFF.

This clonotype was found many times. The rearrangement uses TRBV6-5 and TRBJ2-7; 10 positions agree with TRBD2. Per the germline V gene, CDR1 is MNHEY and CDR2 is SVGAGI. V was pared by 6 bases and J by 2 bases, with 7 bases of the junction left unmatched. CDR3 length: 15 residues. DNA for the CDR3: TGTGCCAGCAGCGAAGCGGGAGGGCCTACCTACGAGCAGTACTTC. Protein sequence: CASSEAGGPTYEQYF.

The table lists this clonotype with a few counts. This rearrangement joins TRBV4-2 to TRBJ1-1; the D is unclear. This CDR3 has 15 residues. V dropped 6 bases and J dropped 1 base, with 15 bases sitting between them. The germline gives CDR1 LGHNA, CDR2 YNFKEQ. The CDR3 protein is CASRHQWQRNTEAFF. The CDR3 DNA reads as TGTGCCAGCAGGCACCAGTGGCAGAGGAACACTGAAGCTTTCTTT.

The sample holds a few counts of this clonotype. J is TRBJ2-7 and V is TRBV27; D remains unclear. CDR3 length equals 14 residues. Germline loops: CDR1 MNHEY, CDR2 SMNVEV (reference sequence). The V and J ends lost 3 bases and 2 bases respectively, with 11 bases between them. Here the CDR3 DNA reads TGTGCCAGCAGTTTCACAGCACAGACCTACGAGCAGTACTTC. This encodes CASSFTAQTYEQYF.

This clonotype was counted between two and nine times. Written as DNA, the CDR3 is TGTGCCAGCTCAGGGCGAGGGGACACTGAAGCTTTCTTT. Its protein product is CASSGRGDTEAFF. This rearrangement joins TRBV18 to TRBJ1-1; D may be TRBD1 (5 bases). V lost 5 bases to trimming and J lost 3 bases, with 10 bases between them. Germline CDR1 KGHSH, CDR2 LQKENI. CDR3 length: 13 residues.

This clonotype was detected ten times or more. V usage is TRBV5-1 and J usage is TRBJ2-3, with a possible D match to TRBD1 (6 bases). With 4 bases removed from V and 1 base from J, the gap between germline ends came to 10 bases. The germline V gene encodes CDR1 SGHRS and CDR2 YFSETQ. This CDR3 spans 14 amino acids. The CDR3 region is CASSTGQRTDTQYF. CDR3 in DNA: TGCGCCAGCAGCACTGGACAGCGCACAGATACGCAGTATTTT.

This clonotype was found a few times. The junction departs from the called germline gene at one end, perhaps through a read error. The chain joins TRBV9 to TRBJ2-1; 10 positions match TRBD1. CDR1 and CDR2 (germline): SGDLS, YYNGEE. CDR3 length equals 15 residues. The DNA for the CDR3 is TGTGCCAGCGGCGTAGGGGGACAGGGGACCAATGAGCAGTTCTTC. Amino acid sequence: CASGVGGQGTNEQFF. Full variable domain (remainder filled in from reference TRBV9 and TRBJ2-1): DSGVTQTPKHLITATGQRVTLRCSPRSGDLSVYWYQQSLDQGLQFLIQYYNGEERAKGNILERFSAQQFPDLHSELNLSSLELGDSALYFCASGVGGQGTNEQFFGPGTRLTVL.

This clonotype was counted a few times. The rearrangement links TRBV5-1 to TRBJ2-7; D is unresolved. CDR1 and CDR2 from the germline V gene are SGHRS and YFSETQ. V lost 2 bases and J lost 0, with 9 bases in between. CDR3 length: 14 residues. The CDR3: CASSLVGSSYEQYF. The CDR3, as DNA: TGCGCCAGCAGCTTAGTCGGATCCTCCTACGAGCAGTACTTC.

The table lists this clonotype with a few counts. The genes are TRBV4-1 and TRBJ1-4; D not resolved. V gave up 2 bases and J gave up 7 bases, with 8 bases separating them. CDR1 and CDR2 (germline): MGHRA, YSYEKL. This CDR3 is built from 13 residues. The CDR3, as DNA: TGCGCCAGCAGCCAACAAATAACTGAAAAACTGTTTTTT. Translation: CASSQQITEKLFF.

This clonotype was seen many times. This chain uses TRBV2 with TRBJ1-1; no definite D call. This CDR3 is 13 amino acids long. Deletions cut 5 bases from V and 1 base from J, with 8 bases between. Germline V lookup: CDR1 SNHLY, CDR2 FYNNEI. CDR3 nucleotide sequence: TGTGCCAGCAGTTACTCACCGAACACTGAAGCTTTCTTT. The encoded protein is CASSYSPNTEAFF.

This clonotype was observed many times. CDR3 sequence reads: CASSFDRGANTGELFF. The CDR3 bases are TGTGCCAGCAGTTTCGACAGGGGCGCGAACACCGGGGAGCTGTTTTTT. J is TRBJ2-2 and V is TRBV2, with TRBD1 matching 8 bases. The CDR3 length is 16 residues. The V and J ends lost 5 bases and 0 bases, in that order; junction bases with no gene match: 5. The germline CDR1 and CDR2 sequences are SNHLY and FYNNEI.

This clonotype was recorded at least ten times. This chain uses TRBV3-1 with TRBJ1-5, with 9 bases lining up with TRBD1. Germline values: CDR1 LGHDT, CDR2 YNNKEL (reference sequence). The CDR3 has 14 amino acids. V was clipped by 5 bases and J by 6 bases; unmatched bases: 5. CDR3 amino acids: CASSVGTGIQPQHF. CDR3 nucleotide sequence: TGTGCCAGCAGCGTCGGGACAGGGATTCAGCCCCAGCATTTT.

This clonotype was seen only a few times. The CDR3 end shows no conserved phenylalanine or tryptophan, and so a read error is likely. The rearrangement joins TRBV9 to TRBJ2-3, with D possibly TRBD1 on 6 matching bases. Germline V CDR1 and CDR2: SGDLS, YYNGEE. Trimming shortened V by 3 bases and J by 0 bases, and 14 bases separated the two germline ends. The CDR3 has 16 amino acids. The CDR3 loop is CASSAYSGVSTDTQYS. The CDR3 bases are TGTGCCAGCAGCGCATATTCAGGGGTTAGCACAGATACGCAGTATTCT.

J is TRBJ1-2 and V is TRBV6-5; D unclear. Trimming removed 0 bases at V and 8 bases at J, with 10 bases between. Germline lookup yields CDR1 MNHEY and CDR2 SVGAGI. The CDR3 has 13 amino acids. The CDR3 nucleotides are TGTGCCAGCAGTTACTCCACTTTGCGCGGCTACACCTTC. Protein sequence: CASSYSTLRGYTF.

In its sample, this clonotype was seen many times. The chain combines TRBV20-1 with TRBJ2-1, with 7 bases matching TRBD2. Looked up from germline, CDR1 is DFQATT and CDR2 is SNEGSKA (reference sequence). With 5 bases clipped from V and 0 bases from J, the junction kept 7 bases outside the gene matches. The CDR3 runs to 15 residues. CDR3 protein: CSALSLAASYNEQFF. The CDR3 nucleotides are TGCAGTGCTCTGAGCCTAGCGGCCTCCTACAATGAGCAGTTCTTC.

This clonotype was observed at least ten times. CDR3: CAITKTGGIGMNTEAFF. DNA of the CDR3: TGTGCCATCACAAAAACAGGGGGCATTGGAATGAACACTGAAGCTTTCTTT. The rearrangement links TRBV10-3 to TRBJ1-1; 9 bases map to TRBD1. The ends lost 7 bases at V and 0 bases at J; junction bases unmatched: 12. This CDR3 spans 17 amino acids. Germline V gene data show CDR1 as ENHRY and CDR2 as SYGVKD.

This clonotype was detected many times. The gene calls are TRBV18 and TRBJ2-6; TRBD1 aligns across 7 bases. V shed 5 bases, J shed 0 bases, and the junction held 10 bases outside the gene matches. This CDR3 is 18 amino acids long. Germline-derived CDR1 and CDR2 are KGHSH and LQKENI. This CDR3 reads CASSVATGPRSGANVLTF. CDR3 nucleotides: TGTGCCAGCTCAGTAGCGACAGGGCCCCGCTCTGGGGCCAACGTCCTGACTTTC.

This clonotype showed up many times. This chain links TRBV6-2 or TRBV6-3 with TRBJ1-5; no clear D gene. Trimming pared 6 bases from V and 4 bases from J, leaving 13 bases between. This CDR3 is 14 amino acids long. CDR1 is MNHEY, CDR2 SVGEGT, per germline. The chain's CDR3 is CASSRRAPNQPQHF. DNA of the CDR3: TGTGCCAGCAGCCGACGAGCCCCTAATCAGCCCCAGCATTTT.

This clonotype has at least ten counts. V is TRBV7-2 and J is TRBJ2-3; tentatively, D is TRBD2 (5 bases). From germline, CDR1 is SGHTA and CDR2 FQGNSA. CDR3 size: 15 residues. The V gene lost 1 base and the J gene lost 0 bases, with 8 bases spanning the gap. The CDR3 nucleotides are TGTGCCAGCAGCTTAGGACTAACTAGCACAGATACGCAGTATTTT. Translation: CASSLGLTSTDTQYF. The full variable domain, in which reference TRBV7-2 and TRBJ2-3 provide the parts outside the CDR3, is GAGVSQSPSNKVTEKGKDVELRCDPISGHTALYWYRQSLGQGLEFLIYFQGNSAPDKSGLPSDRFSAERTGGSVSTLTIQRTQQEDSAVYLCASSLGLTSTDTQYFGPGTRLTVL.